This section outlines one T cell receptor (beta chain) sequence together with its context. Its specificity is not known. Trimming pared 4 bases from V and 5 bases from J, leaving 14 bases between. The length of the CDR3 is 13 residues. Germline V gives CDR1 SQVTM, CDR2 ANQGSEA. A J-beta primer mix and a sample-barcoded 5' primer were used in a second PCR of about 6 to 12 cycles. MiXCR, applied by TCRdb to the 5' RACE reads, yields one record per CDR3 protein. The sample has 1.5 million to 2 million distinct CDR3 sequences; about 31% are singletons. The entry originates in a study of blood T cells in healthy people across ages. Study-wide findings and caveats: A greater number of naive CD4+ cells and higher diversity distinguished long-lived donors from aged donors.

The chain couples TRBV29-1 to TRBJ1-2, with D uncertain. Sequenced input: blood. The sequence derives from a woman between 25 and 40 years old in good health. In nucleotides, the CDR3 is TGCAGCGTTGTTATCGAGGCGGGATATGGCTACACCTTC. Its protein is CSVVIEAGYGYTF. The whole variable domain, filled in from reference TRBV29-1 and TRBJ1-2, reads SAVISQKPSRDICQRGTSLTIQCQVDSQVTMMFWYRQQPGQSLTLIATANQGSEATYESGFVIDKFPISRPNLTFSTLTVSNMSPEDSSIYLCSVVIEAGYGYTFGSGTRLTVV.